This T cell receptor beta chain was recorded in a study of T cell responses to AZD1222 COVID-19 vaccine. Study-level information: Pooled samples include second doses given at about 4 or 12 weeks.

Comments on this clone: The antigen is not known.

Broader study findings: Seropositive at baseline were only a handful of AZD1222 recipients. White British donors predominated, females outnumbered males, and clonal diversity was possibly underestimated.

Libraries were prepared by immunoSEQ multiplex PCR; TCRdb keeps only in-frame clonotypes and omits some of them. This table holds over 110,000 clones, approximately 94% found once. CDR1 SGHVS and CDR2 FQNEAQ come from the germline V gene. The CDR3 spans 17 residues. V shed 3 bases, J shed 3 bases, and the junction held 5 bases outside the gene matches. This receptor was obtained from an adult in good health. Sequenced here: peripheral blood, sampled on day 0 of AZD1222 vaccination. The V gene is TRBV7-8, the J gene TRBJ1-4, with 12 positions matching TRBD1. The CDR3 region has the DNA TGTGCCAGCAGCTTGGCCGGGACAGGGGGCTCTAATGAAAAACTGTTTTTT. It translates to CASSLAGTGGSNEKLFF.